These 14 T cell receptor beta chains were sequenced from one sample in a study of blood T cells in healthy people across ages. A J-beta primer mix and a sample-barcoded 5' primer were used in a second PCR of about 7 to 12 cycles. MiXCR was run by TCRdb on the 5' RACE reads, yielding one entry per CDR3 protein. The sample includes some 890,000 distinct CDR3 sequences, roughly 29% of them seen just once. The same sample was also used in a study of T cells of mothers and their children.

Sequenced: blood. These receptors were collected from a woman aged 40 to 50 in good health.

The CDR3 protein is CASSYRAGTNEQFF. The CDR3 region has the DNA TGTGCCAGCAGTTACAGGGCCGGGACGAATGAGCAGTTCTTC. This chain connects TRBV6-5 to TRBJ2-1; the D call may be TRBD1 or TRBD2 (5 bases each). Germline V gene data show CDR1 as MNHEY and CDR2 as SVGAGI. This CDR3 contains 14 residues. Trimming took off 2 bases at V and 7 bases at J, with 12 bases between the two ends.

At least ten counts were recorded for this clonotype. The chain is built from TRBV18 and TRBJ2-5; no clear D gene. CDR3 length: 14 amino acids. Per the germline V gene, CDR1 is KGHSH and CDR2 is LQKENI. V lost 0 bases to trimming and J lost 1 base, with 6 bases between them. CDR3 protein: CASSPPMLQETQYF. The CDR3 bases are TGTGCCAGCTCACCACCGATGCTCCAAGAGACCCAGTACTTC.

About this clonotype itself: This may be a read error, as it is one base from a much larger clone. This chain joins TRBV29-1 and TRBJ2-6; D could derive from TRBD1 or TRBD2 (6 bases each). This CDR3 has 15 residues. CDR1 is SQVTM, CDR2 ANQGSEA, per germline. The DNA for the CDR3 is TGCAGCGTGGGCCGCTCGGGGGCTGGGGCCAACGTCCCGACTTTC. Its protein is CSVGRSGAGANVPTF.

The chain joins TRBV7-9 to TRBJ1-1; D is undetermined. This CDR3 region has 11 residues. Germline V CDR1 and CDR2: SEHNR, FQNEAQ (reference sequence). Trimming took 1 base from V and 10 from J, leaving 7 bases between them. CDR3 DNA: TGTGCCAGCAGCTTAGACGCGGGAGCTTTCTTT. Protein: CASSLDAGAFF.

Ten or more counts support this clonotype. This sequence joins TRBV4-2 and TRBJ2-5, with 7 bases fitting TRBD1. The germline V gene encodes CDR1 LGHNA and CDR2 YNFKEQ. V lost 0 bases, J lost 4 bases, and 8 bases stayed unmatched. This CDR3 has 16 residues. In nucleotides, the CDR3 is TGTGCCAGCAGCCAAGAAATCCTCTCAGGGGGAGAGACCCAGTACTTC. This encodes CASSQEILSGGETQYF.

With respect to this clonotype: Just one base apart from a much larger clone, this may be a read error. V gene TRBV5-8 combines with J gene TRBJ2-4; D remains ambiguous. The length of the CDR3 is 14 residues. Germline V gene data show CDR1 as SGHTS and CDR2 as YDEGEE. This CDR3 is CATQDRLAKNMQYF. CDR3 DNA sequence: TGTGCCACCCAAGATAGGTTAGCCAAAAACATGCAGTACTTC.

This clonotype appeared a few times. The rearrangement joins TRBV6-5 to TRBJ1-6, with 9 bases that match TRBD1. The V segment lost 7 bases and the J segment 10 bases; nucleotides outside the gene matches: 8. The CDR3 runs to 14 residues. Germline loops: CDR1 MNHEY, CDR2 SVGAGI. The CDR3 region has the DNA TGTGCCAGCAAAACCGGGACAGGGAGGTCACCCCTCCACTTT. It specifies CASKTGTGRSPLHF.

The CDR3 protein is CASSGGAQETQYF. Written as DNA, the CDR3 is TGTGCCAGCAGTGGGGGGGCCCAAGAGACCCAGTACTTC. This sequence joins TRBV12-3 or TRBV12-4 and TRBJ2-5; D is perhaps TRBD2 (7 bases). The CDR3 loop spans 13 amino acids. The V gene lost 5 bases and the J gene lost 1 base, with 8 bases spanning the gap.

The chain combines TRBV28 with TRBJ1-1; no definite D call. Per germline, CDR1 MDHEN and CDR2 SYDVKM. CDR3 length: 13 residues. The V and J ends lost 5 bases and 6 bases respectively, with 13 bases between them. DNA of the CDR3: TGTGCCAGCAGTAACAGTGCGGTCGCTGAAGCTTTCTTT. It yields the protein CASSNSAVAEAFF.

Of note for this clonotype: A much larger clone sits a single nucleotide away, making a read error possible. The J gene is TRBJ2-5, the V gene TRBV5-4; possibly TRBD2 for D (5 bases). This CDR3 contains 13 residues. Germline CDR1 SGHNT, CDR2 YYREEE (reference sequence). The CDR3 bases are TGTGTCAGCAGCTTGGGAGATAGTGGGCCCCAGTACTTC. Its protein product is CVSSLGDSGPQYF.

CDR3 coding DNA: TGTGCCAGCAGCCTCACAGGAATGACCTCTGGGGCCAACGTCCTGACTTTC. This translates into CASSLTGMTSGANVLTF. The gene calls are TRBV7-3 and TRBJ2-6; D possibly corresponds to TRBD1 (5 bases). The CDR3 is 17 residues long. V was clipped by 5 bases and J by 0 bases, with 14 bases between them. CDR1 SGHTA and CDR2 FQGTGA come from the germline V gene.

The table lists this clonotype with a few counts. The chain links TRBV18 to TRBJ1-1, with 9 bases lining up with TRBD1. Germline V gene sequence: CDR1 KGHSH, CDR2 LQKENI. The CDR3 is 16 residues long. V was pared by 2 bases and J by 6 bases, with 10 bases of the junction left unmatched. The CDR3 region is CASSPNRDRGFAEAFF. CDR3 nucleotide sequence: TGTGCCAGCTCACCAAACCGAGACAGGGGGTTTGCTGAAGCTTTCTTT. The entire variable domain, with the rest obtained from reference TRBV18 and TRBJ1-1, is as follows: NAGVMQNPRHLVRRRGQEARLRCSPMKGHSHVYWYRQLPEEGLKFMVYLQKENIIDESGMPKERFSAEFPKEGPSILRIQQVVRGDSAAYFCASSPNRDRGFAEAFFGQGTRLTVV.

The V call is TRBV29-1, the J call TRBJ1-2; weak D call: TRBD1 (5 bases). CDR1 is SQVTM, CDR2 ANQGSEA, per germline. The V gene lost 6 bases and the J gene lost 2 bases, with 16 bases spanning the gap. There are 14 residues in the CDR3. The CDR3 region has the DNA TGCAGCGTCGCCGCTCAGGGTACGAACTATGGCTACACCTTC. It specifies CSVAAQGTNYGYTF. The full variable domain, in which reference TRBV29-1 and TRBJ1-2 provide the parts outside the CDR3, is SAVISQKPSRDICQRGTSLTIQCQVDSQVTMMFWYRQQPGQSLTLIATANQGSEATYESGFVIDKFPISRPNLTFSTLTVSNMSPEDSSIYLCSVAAQGTNYGYTFGSGTRLTVV.

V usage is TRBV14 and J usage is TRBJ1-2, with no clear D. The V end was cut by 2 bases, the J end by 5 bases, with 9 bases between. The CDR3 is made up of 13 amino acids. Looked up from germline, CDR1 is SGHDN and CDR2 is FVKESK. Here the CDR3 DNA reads TGTGCCAGCAGCCAAAGGCCCGTGTATGGCTACACCTTC. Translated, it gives CASSQRPVYGYTF.